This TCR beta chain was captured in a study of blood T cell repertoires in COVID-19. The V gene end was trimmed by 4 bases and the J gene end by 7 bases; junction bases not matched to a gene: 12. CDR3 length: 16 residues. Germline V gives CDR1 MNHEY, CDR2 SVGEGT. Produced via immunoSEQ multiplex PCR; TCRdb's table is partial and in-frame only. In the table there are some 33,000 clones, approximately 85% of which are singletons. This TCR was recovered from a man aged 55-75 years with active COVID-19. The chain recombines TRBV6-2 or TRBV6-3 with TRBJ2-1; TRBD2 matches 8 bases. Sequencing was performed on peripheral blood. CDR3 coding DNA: TGTGCCAGCAGTTCCCCCCCGGGAGGGGGTGGTAATGAGCAGTTCTTC. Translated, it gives CASSSPPGGGGNEQFF.